The 20 T cell receptor beta chains below were found in one sample sequenced in a study of T cell repertoires in cytomegalovirus infection. What these receptors recognize is not known. TCRdb used MiXCR to reprocess the reads, holding one entry per CDR3 protein. Of 900,000 to 950,000 distinct CDR3 sequences in the sample, roughly a third were seen once. Sequenced material: cultured CD8+ T cells from PBMCs, taken from culture after CMV antigen stimulation. All receptors come from a human donor in good health (CMV status not recorded). Some clones in this sample may be carry-over from other donors' samples.

This clonotype was seen a few times. The chain recombines TRBV28 with TRBJ1-2; unclear D gene. V lost 5 bases, J lost 4 bases, and 8 bases lay in between. The germline V gene has CDR1 MDHEN and CDR2 SYDVKM. The CDR3 totals 12 residues. The chain's CDR3 is CASSPPLYGYTF. DNA of the CDR3: TGTGCCAGCAGTCCCCCCCTCTATGGCTACACCTTC.

The sample holds a few counts of this clonotype. The J gene is TRBJ2-5, the V gene TRBV15; D might be TRBD1 or TRBD2, each matching 6 bases. The V gene's germline CDR1 is LNHNV and CDR2 YYDKDF (reference sequence). V was pared by 5 bases and J by 0 bases, with 10 bases between. This CDR3 spans 14 amino acids. The CDR3 nucleotides read TGTGCCACCAGCGGGAGGACAGACCAAGAGACCCAGTACTTC. It yields the protein CATSGRTDQETQYF.

The rearrangement uses TRBV27 and TRBJ1-4, with no clear D. The germline V gene has CDR1 MNHEY and CDR2 SMNVEV (reference sequence). Trimming removed 5 bases at V and 10 bases at J, with 14 bases between. This CDR3 spans 13 amino acids. CDR3 coding DNA: TGTGCCAGCAGTGACCTGGGTATCGGAAAACTGTTTTTT. It encodes CASSDLGIGKLFF.

This clonotype appeared a few times. This chain joins TRBV27 and TRBJ1-2; D might be TRBD1 (6 bases). CDR1 and CDR2 from the germline V gene are MNHEY and SMNVEV (reference sequence). The ends were cut back, 6 bases at V and 8 bases at J, with 16 bases in the middle. The CDR3 loop spans 13 amino acids. Written as DNA, the CDR3 is TGTGCCAGCAGCCTGGCCACAGGGCGAGGCTACACCTTC. Translation: CASSLATGRGYTF.

Of note for this clonotype: One junction end disagrees with the germline gene, perhaps due to a read error. The chain couples TRBV7-7 to TRBJ2-5; D possibly corresponds to TRBD1 (5 bases). Germline values: CDR1 SSHAT, CDR2 FNYEAQ (reference sequence). The CDR3 is 16 residues long. CDR3 DNA sequence: TGTGCTAGCAGCTCCCGCCATGAGACAGTAAAAGAGTCCCAGTACTTC. Encoded protein: CASSSRHETVKESQYF.

V and J are TRBV19 and TRBJ2-5, with TRBD2 matching 8 bases. Germline trimming cut 5 bases from V and 5 bases from J; bases unmatched to any gene: 16. This CDR3 is 17 amino acids long. Germline V gives CDR1 LNHDA, CDR2 SQIVND (reference sequence). The CDR3 loop reads CASSSHWRGADSETQYF. In DNA form, the CDR3 reads TGTGCCAGTAGTTCCCACTGGCGGGGGGCAGATTCGGAGACCCAGTACTTC.

This clonotype was recorded many times. The genes are TRBV7-6 and TRBJ2-1; D unclear. Trimming took 5 bases from V and 0 from J, leaving 11 bases between them. The V gene's germline CDR1 is SGHVS and CDR2 FNYEAQ. This CDR3 region has 15 residues. This CDR3 reads CASSPSKSSYNEQFF. The CDR3 DNA is TGTGCCAGCAGCCCTTCTAAGAGCTCCTACAATGAGCAGTTCTTC.

V is TRBV12-5 and J is TRBJ2-4; tentative D call: TRBD2 (5 bases). Germline CDR1 reads LGHNT; CDR2 reads FRNRAP. The CDR3 is 14 amino acids. Between the trimmed V and J ends, which lost 7 bases and 0 bases, there was a span of 10 bases. CDR3 residues: CASVPGLAKNIQYF. CDR3 DNA sequence: TGTGCTAGTGTCCCCGGACTAGCCAAAAACATTCAGTACTTC.

This clonotype was seen a handful of times. The V call is TRBV7-9, the J call TRBJ1-4; D ambiguous. This CDR3 has 12 residues. Germline values: CDR1 SEHNR, CDR2 FQNEAQ (reference sequence). V was cut by 5 bases and J by 8 bases, with 9 bases left in between. The CDR3: CASSLPREKLFF. The CDR3 bases are TGTGCCAGCAGCCTGCCCCGGGAAAAACTGTTTTTT. The full variable domain, in which reference TRBV7-9 and TRBJ1-4 provide the parts outside the CDR3, is DTGVSQNPRHKITKRGQNVTFRCDPISEHNRLYWYRQTLGQGPEFLTYFQNEAQLEKSRLLSDRFSAERPKGSFSTLEIQRTEQGDSAMYLCASSLPREKLFFGSGTQLSVL.

Ten or more counts support this clonotype. The rearrangement links TRBV27 to TRBJ1-1; no reliable D call. The CDR3 extends over 13 amino acids. Germline CDR1 and CDR2: MNHEY and SMNVEV (reference sequence). V was clipped by 6 bases and J by 1 base, with 9 bases between them. As DNA, the CDR3 is TGTGCCAGCAGCTTGATACAGAACACTGAAGCTTTCTTT. Residues: CASSLIQNTEAFF.

As to this clonotype: A much larger clone sits a single nucleotide away, making a read error possible. The V gene is TRBV7-2, the J gene TRBJ1-1; 7 positions match TRBD1. Looked up from germline, CDR1 is SGHTA and CDR2 is FQGNSA. This CDR3 comprises 17 residues. This CDR3 reads CVSTLISRYRGDTEAFF. Written as DNA, the CDR3 is TGTGTCAGCACCCTTATCTCTAGGTACAGGGGCGACACTGAAGCTTTCTTT.

The genes are TRBV19 and TRBJ1-6; no firm D call. Trimming pared 8 bases from V and 9 bases from J, leaving 20 bases between. CDR3 length equals 15 residues. In germline, CDR1 is LNHDA, CDR2 SQIVND (reference sequence). The CDR3 region has the DNA TGTGCCAGTTCTGATCTTGACTGGCTGGGTTCACCCCTCCACTTT. Amino acids: CASSDLDWLGSPLHF. Based on the CDR3 plus reference TRBV19 and TRBJ1-6, the full variable domain is DGGITQSPKYLFRKEGQNVTLSCEQNLNHDAMYWYRQDPGQGLRLIYYSQIVNDFQKGDIAEGYSVSREKKESFPLTVTSAQKNPTAFYLCASSDLDWLGSPLHFGNGTRLTVT.

This clonotype was seen repeatedly, ten times or more. The V gene is TRBV12-3 or TRBV12-4, the J gene TRBJ2-4, with 10 bases matching TRBD1. Unmatched junction bases numbered 16, after V lost 5 bases and J lost 0 bases. This CDR3 contains 20 residues. The CDR3 DNA reads TGTGCCAGCAGTGAGACTACCGGGACAGGGGCATCTTTAGCCAAAAACATTCAGTACTTC. It encodes CASSETTGTGASLAKNIQYF.

V gene TRBV7-6 combines with J gene TRBJ2-7; D is possibly TRBD2 (6 bases). CDR3 length: 14 residues. Trimming removed 1 base at V and 0 bases at J, with 7 bases between. CDR1 is SGHVS and CDR2 is FNYEAQ in the germline V gene. DNA for the CDR3: TGTGCCAGCAGCTTAGGGGAGGCCTCCTACGAGCAGTACGTC. This sequence encodes CASSLGEASYEQYV.

The rearrangement uses TRBV4-1 and TRBJ2-7; TRBD1 is a possible D gene (6 bases). Germline values: CDR1 MGHRA, CDR2 YSYEKL. This CDR3 spans 16 amino acids. V lost 5 bases and J 2 bases, leaving 19 bases between the germline ends. The CDR3 region has the DNA TGCGCCAGCAGCGAGGACTGGACAGAAGTAGCCTACGAGCAGTACGTC. It yields the protein CASSEDWTEVAYEQYV.

The V and J genes are TRBV7-9 and TRBJ1-1; the match to TRBD1 covers 8 bases. The germline V gene encodes CDR1 SEHNR and CDR2 FQNEAQ (reference sequence). V shed 6 bases, J shed 8 bases, and the junction held 8 bases outside the gene matches. The CDR3 covers 13 residues. The CDR3 region is CASRGQEFREAFF. The CDR3, as DNA: TGTGCCAGCAGGGGACAGGAGTTTAGGGAAGCTTTCTTT.

In this sample, this clonotype turned up once. The chain couples TRBV20-1 to TRBJ1-2, with a possible D match to TRBD1 (6 bases). The V gene's germline CDR1 is DFQATT and CDR2 SNEGSKA (reference sequence). The V end lost 5 bases, the J end lost 7 bases, and 11 bases lay between the germline ends. CDR3 size: 11 residues. The DNA of the CDR3 is TGCAGTGCTTACAGGGAGGCTGGCTACACCTTC. It translates to CSAYREAGYTF.

A few counts support this clonotype. This sequence joins TRBV29-1 and TRBJ2-7; 8 positions agree with TRBD1. Germline V gene sequence: CDR1 SQVTM, CDR2 ANQGSEA. The CDR3 is 14 residues long. The V gene end was trimmed by 5 bases and the J gene end by 0 bases; junction bases not matched to a gene: 6. CDR3 sequence: CSVQDRAFSYEQYF. For the CDR3, the DNA is TGCAGCGTTCAGGACAGGGCCTTCTCCTACGAGCAGTACTTC.

CDR3 sequence reads: CSAVLAGGYNEQFF. CDR3 bases: TGCAGTGCTGTACTAGCGGGGGGCTACAATGAGCAGTTCTTC. The chain carries TRBV20-1 and TRBJ2-1; 12 nucleotides line up with TRBD2. Germline values: CDR1 DFQATT, CDR2 SNEGSKA (reference sequence). CDR3 length: 14 residues. V lost 5 bases, J lost 3 bases, and 2 bases stayed unmatched.

The chain combines TRBV20-1 with TRBJ1-5, with 7 nucleotides matching TRBD1. Germline assignment: CDR1 DFQATT and CDR2 SNEGSKA (reference sequence). This CDR3 is 16 amino acids long. V trimming: 1 base; J trimming: 5 bases; junction bases outside the gene matches: 11. The CDR3 coding sequence is TGCAGTGCTAGAGGCCGGGACAGTGCGTCGCATCAGCCCCAGCATTTT. Translated, it gives CSARGRDSASHQPQHF.